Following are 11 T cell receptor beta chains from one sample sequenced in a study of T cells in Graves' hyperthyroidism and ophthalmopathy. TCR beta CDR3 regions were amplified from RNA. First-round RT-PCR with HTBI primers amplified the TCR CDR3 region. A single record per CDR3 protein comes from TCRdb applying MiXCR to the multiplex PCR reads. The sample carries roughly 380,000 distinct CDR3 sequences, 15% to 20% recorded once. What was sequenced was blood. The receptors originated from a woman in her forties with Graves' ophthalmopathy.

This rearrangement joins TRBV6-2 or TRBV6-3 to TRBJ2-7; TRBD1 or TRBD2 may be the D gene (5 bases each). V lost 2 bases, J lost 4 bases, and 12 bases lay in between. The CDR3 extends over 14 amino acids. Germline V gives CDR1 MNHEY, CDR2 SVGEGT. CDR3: CASSYTGTTYEQYF. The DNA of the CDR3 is TGTGCCAGCAGTTACACCGGGACCACATACGAGCAGTACTTC.

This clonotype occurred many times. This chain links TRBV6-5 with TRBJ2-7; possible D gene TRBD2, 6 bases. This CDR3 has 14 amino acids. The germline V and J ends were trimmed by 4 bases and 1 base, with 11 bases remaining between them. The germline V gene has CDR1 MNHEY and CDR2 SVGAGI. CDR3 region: CASSSPGLSYEQYF. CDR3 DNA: TGTGCCAGCAGTTCGCCGGGACTTTCCTACGAGCAGTACTTC.

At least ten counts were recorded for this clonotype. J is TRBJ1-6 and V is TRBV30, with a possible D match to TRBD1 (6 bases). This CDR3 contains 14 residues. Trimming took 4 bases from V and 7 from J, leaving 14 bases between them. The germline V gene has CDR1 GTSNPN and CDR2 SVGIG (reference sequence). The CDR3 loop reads CAWTWQGYNSPLHF. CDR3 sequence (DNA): TGTGCCTGGACCTGGCAGGGGTACAATTCACCCCTCCACTTT. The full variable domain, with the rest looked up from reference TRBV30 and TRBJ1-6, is SQTIHQWPATLVQPVGSPLSLECTVEGTSNPNLYWYRQAAGRGLQLLFYSVGIGQISSEVPQNLSASRPQDRQFILSSKKLLLSDSGFYLCAWTWQGYNSPLHFGNGTRLTVT.

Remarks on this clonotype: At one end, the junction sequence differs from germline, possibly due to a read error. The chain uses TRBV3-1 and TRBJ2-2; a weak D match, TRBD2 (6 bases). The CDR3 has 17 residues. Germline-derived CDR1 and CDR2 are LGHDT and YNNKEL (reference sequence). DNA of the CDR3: TGTGCCAGCAGCCAAGATCTAGGCGTCATTCCGACCGGGGGGCTGTTTTTT. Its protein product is CASSQDLGVIPTGGLFF.

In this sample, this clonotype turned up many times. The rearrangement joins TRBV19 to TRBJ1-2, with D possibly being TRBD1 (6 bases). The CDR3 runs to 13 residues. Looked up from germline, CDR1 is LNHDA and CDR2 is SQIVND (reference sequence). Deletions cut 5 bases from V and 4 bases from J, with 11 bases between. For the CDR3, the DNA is TGTGCCAGTAGTCCAGGACAGATCTATGGCTACACCTTC. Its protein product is CASSPGQIYGYTF.

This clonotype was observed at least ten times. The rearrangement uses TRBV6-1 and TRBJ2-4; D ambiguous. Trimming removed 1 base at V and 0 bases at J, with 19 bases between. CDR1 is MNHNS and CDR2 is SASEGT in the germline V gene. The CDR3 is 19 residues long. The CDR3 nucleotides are TGTGCCAGCAGTGAAGATGGCCGACTGCCGAAGGTAGCCAAAAACATTCAGTACTTC. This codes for CASSEDGRLPKVAKNIQYF.

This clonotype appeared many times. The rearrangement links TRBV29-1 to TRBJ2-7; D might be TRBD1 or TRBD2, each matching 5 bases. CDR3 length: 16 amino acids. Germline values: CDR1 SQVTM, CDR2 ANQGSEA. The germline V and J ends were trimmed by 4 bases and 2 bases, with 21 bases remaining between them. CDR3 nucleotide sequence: TGCAGCGTTGTAATTCGCCCCCTGCTGGGGGCCTACGAGCAGTACTTC. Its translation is CSVVIRPLLGAYEQYF.

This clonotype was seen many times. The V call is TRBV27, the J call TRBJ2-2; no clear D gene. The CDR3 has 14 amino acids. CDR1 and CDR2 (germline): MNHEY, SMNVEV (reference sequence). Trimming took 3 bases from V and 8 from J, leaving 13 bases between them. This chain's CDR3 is CASSFFAVSGELFF. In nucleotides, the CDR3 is TGTGCCAGCAGTTTCTTTGCTGTCTCGGGGGAGCTGTTTTTT.

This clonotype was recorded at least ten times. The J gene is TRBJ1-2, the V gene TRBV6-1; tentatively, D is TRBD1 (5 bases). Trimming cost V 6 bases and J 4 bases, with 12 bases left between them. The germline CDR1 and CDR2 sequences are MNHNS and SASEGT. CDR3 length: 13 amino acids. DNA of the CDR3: TGTGCCAGCAGGAAGGGGCCGGGCTATGGCTACACCTTC. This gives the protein CASRKGPGYGYTF.

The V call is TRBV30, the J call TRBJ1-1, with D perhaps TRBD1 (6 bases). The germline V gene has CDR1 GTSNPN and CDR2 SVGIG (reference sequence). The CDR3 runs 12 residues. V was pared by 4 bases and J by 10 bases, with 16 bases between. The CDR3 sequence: CAWITQGFGAFF. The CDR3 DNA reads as TGTGCCTGGATCACTCAGGGGTTTGGAGCTTTCTTT.

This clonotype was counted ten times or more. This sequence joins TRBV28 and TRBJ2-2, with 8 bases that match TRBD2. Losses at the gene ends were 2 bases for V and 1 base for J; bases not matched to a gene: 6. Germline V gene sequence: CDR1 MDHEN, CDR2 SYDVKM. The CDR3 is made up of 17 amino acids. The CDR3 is CASSLLAGLGNTGELFF. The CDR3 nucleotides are TGTGCCAGCAGTTTACTAGCGGGCCTAGGGAACACCGGGGAGCTGTTTTTT.